This T cell receptor beta chain was captured in a study of blood T cells in healthy people across ages (dated by TCRdb to about 2015). Background for the entire study: In model experiments, roughly one uniquely barcoded TCR beta cDNA molecule per two T cells was captured by template switching. For two donors (one aged 18 to 29 and one aged 80 or older), the study analyzed two additional independent replicas of 1 million unique cDNA reads from the same blood draw. To track age-related changes in TCR beta repertoire diversity, the study relied on deep sequencing normalized with unique cDNA molecular identifiers. To avoid experimental bias, donors of different ages were randomly spread across the sequencing lanes. Donors were grouped into four age groups: young (average roughly 15 years), middle-aged (about 40), aged (around 60) and long-lived (less than 85).

From its cysteine to its phenylalanine, the CDR3 spans 15 amino acids. The kept DNA is CDR3 alone, 45 bases in frame from the first base. For this clonotype: Its antigen has not been determined. Sequence at one end of the junction differs from germline and may be a read error.

Preparation of the library involved 5' RACE. TCRdb lists the instrument as Illumina HiSeq 2500. A second roughly 7 to 11 cycle PCR used a sample-barcoded 5' primer and a J-beta primer mix. Each TCR beta cDNA molecule received a unique molecular identifier from a template-switch 5' adaptor carrying 12 random nucleotides. Each sample yielded at least 2.5 million CDR3-containing paired-end reads. First-strand cDNA synthesis was performed from all RNA using the Mint cDNA synthesis kit, with priming by a TRBC-specific oligonucleotide. All cDNA was treated with uracil-DNA glycosylase and then went through a first 18-cycle PCR with the universal primers M1SS and BC2_uni_R. Concerning the study's data processing: Each sample was normalized by randomly selecting 1 million high-quality reads, each carrying a distinct molecular identifier. Instead of being binned into consensus sequences, reads with shared molecular identifiers were discarded. MiTCR, set to a Q25 quality threshold and the strictest error-elimination algorithm, was used for CDR3 identification, clonotype clustering and error correction. A nonparametric unseen species model using Euler transformation provided a lower-bound estimate of total TCR beta diversity. In TCRdb, the public reads were trimmed at Q25 with fastp and aligned with MiXCR, with productive beta chains retained. Every distinct CDR3 protein forms one entry, paired with its most common genes and DNA. These V and J calls originate from TCRdb's pipeline instead of the authors' own analysis. The sample table contains about 620,000 distinct CDR3 sequences; only one count was recorded for about 50% of them. The top ten clonotypes cover about 13% of the sample.

Systemically healthy Caucasian individuals from Russia, 35 to 40 in total and aged roughly 6 to 95 years, were included as donors. Ten milliliters of peripheral blood were drawn from each donor into EDTA-treated Vacutainer tubes. Ficoll-Paque density-gradient centrifugation was used to isolate PBMCs, with at least 6 million obtained per sample. Trizol reagent was used to extract total RNA from PBMCs, with at least 6 micrograms per sample. Naive CD45RAhigh/CD27high T cell percentages were measured by flow cytometry on a PBMC aliquot from every donor. The research as a whole found: Estimates of total diversity from one million sequenced T cells were regarded as lower bounds and underestimates. Bulk unsorted PBMC profiling prevented conclusive comparison of naive and antigen-experienced compartments. As age increased, observed TCR beta diversity per million T cells dropped in a roughly linear way, and a significant reduction was already evident by age 40. Because the CMV infection status of the donors was unknown, age-related changes in expanded clonotypes may potentially have been confounded. A strong correlation was found between observed TCR beta diversity and the percentage of naive T cells measured by flow cytometry. Compared with the aged group, more naive CD4+ T cells, fewer expanded clones and increased TCR diversity were shown by the long-lived group, suggesting age selection.

The sequenced sample was blood. The receptor's source is an elderly woman in good health. The V and J genes are TRBV12-3 or TRBV12-4 and TRBJ2-1; 10 junctional bases match TRBD2. The DNA reads TGTGCCAGCAGATCTAGCGGGAGTTCCTACAATGATCAGTTCTTC. It is translated as CASRSSGSSYNDQFF.